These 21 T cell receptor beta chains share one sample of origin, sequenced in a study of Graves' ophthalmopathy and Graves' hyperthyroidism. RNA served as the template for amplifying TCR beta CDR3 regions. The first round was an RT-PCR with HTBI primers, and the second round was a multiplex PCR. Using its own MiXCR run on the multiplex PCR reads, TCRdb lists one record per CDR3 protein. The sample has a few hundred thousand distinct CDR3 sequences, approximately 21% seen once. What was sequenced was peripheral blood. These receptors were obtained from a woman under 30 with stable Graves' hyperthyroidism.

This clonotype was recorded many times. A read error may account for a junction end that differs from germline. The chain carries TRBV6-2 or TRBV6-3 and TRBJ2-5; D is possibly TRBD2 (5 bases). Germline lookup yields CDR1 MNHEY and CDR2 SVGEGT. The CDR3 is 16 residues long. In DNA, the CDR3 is TGTGCCAGCAGTTACCCCGGGCGGAGGCGTCAAGAGACCCGGTACTTC. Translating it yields CASSYPGRRRQETRYF.

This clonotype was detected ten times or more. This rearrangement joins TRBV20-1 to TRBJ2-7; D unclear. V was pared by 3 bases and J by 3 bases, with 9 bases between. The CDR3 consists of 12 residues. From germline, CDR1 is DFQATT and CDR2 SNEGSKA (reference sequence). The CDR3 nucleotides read TGCAGTGCTAGTGGGGTGCACTACGAGCAGTACTTC. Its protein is CSASGVHYEQYF.

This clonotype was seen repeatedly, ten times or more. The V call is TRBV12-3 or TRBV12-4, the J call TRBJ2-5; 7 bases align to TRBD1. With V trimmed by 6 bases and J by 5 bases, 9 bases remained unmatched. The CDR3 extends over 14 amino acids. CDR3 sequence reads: CASRLQGMSETQYF. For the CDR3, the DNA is TGTGCCAGCAGACTACAGGGGATGAGTGAGACCCAGTACTTC.

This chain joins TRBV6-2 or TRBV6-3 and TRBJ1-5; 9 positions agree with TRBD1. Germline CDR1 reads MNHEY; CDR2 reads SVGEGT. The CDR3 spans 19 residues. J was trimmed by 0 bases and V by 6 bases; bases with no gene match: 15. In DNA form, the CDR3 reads TGTGCCAGCAGCGCTTCGGGGACAGGGACAGTGGATAGCAATCAGCCCCAGCATTTT. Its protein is CASSASGTGTVDSNQPQHF.

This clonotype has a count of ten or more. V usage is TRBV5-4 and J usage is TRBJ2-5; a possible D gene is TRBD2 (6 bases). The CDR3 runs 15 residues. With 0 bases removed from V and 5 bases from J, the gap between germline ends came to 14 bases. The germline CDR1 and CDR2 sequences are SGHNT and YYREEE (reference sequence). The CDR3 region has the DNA TGTGCCAGCAGCTTGGGGATTGACGGGAGCGAGACCCAGTACTTC. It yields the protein CASSLGIDGSETQYF.

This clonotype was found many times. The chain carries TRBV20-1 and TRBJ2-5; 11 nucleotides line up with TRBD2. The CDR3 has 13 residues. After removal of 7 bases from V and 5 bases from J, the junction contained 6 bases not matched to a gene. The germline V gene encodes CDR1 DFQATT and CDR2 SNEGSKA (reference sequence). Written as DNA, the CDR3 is TGCAGTGTCGAGACTAGCGGGGTCGAGACCCAGTACTTC. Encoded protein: CSVETSGVETQYF.

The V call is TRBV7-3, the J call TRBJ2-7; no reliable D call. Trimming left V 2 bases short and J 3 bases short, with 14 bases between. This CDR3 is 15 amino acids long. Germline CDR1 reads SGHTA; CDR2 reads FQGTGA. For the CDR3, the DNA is TGTGCCAGCAGCTTAGATGGGTCCTCCTTCTACGAGCAGTACTTC. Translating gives CASSLDGSSFYEQYF.

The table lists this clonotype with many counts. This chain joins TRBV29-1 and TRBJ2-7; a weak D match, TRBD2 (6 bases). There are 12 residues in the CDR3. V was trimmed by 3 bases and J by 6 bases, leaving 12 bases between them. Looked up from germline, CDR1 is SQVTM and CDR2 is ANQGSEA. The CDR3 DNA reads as TGCAGCGTTGAGGGGGGTCTTGGCGAGCAGTACTTC. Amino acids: CSVEGGLGEQYF.

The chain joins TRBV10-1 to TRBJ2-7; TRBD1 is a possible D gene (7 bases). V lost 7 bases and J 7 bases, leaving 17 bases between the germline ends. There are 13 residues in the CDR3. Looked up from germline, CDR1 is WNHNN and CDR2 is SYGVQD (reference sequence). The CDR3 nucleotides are TGCGCCAGCACACCAGGGGGGCATAAGGAGCAGTACTTC. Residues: CASTPGGHKEQYF.

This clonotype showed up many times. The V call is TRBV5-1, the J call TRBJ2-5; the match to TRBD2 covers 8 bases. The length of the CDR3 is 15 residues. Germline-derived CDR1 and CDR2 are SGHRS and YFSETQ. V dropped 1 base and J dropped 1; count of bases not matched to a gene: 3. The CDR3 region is CASSLTSGSQETQYF. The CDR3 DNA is TGCGCCAGCAGCTTGACTAGCGGTTCCCAAGAGACCCAGTACTTC.

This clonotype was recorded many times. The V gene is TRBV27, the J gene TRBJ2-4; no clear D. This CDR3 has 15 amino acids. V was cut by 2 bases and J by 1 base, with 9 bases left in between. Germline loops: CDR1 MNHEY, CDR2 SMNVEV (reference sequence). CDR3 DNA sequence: TGTGCCAGCAGTTTACGCCCGTGGGCCAAAAACATTCAGTACTTC. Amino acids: CASSLRPWAKNIQYF.

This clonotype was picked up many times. The CDR3 protein is CSASHPGQGVSYEQYF. The CDR3 DNA reads as TGCAGTGCTAGCCACCCCGGACAGGGGGTCTCCTACGAGCAGTACTTC. The rearrangement joins TRBV20-1 to TRBJ2-7; 10 bases are shared with TRBD1. Trimming took 3 bases from V and 0 from J; bases not matched to a gene: 8. This CDR3 region has 16 residues. Germline assignment: CDR1 DFQATT and CDR2 SNEGSKA (reference sequence).

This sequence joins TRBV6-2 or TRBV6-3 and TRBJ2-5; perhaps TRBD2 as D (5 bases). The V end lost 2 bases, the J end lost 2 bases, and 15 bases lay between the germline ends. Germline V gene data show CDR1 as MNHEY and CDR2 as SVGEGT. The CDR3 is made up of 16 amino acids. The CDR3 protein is CASSYGRDGNQETQYF. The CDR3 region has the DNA TGTGCCAGCAGTTACGGCCGGGATGGGAATCAAGAGACCCAGTACTTC.

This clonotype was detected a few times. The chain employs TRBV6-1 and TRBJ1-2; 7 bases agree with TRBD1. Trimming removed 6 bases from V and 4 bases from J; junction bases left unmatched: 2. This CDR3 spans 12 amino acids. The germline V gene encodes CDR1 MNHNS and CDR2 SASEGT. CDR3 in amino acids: CASRTGPYGYTF. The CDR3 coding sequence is TGTGCCAGCAGGACAGGGCCCTATGGCTACACCTTC.

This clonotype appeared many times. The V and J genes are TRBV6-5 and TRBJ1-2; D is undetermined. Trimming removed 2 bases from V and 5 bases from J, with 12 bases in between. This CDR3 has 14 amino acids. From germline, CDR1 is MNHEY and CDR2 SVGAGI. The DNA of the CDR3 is TGTGCCAGCAGTTACAACCCTAGGCGGTATGGCTACACCTTC. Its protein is CASSYNPRRYGYTF.

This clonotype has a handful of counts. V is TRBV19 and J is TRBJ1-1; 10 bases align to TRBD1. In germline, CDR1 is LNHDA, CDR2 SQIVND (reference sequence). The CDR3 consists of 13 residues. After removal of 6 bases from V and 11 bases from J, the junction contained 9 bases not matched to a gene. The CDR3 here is CASRPSTGGAAFF. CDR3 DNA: TGTGCCAGTAGACCATCGACAGGGGGCGCCGCTTTCTTT.

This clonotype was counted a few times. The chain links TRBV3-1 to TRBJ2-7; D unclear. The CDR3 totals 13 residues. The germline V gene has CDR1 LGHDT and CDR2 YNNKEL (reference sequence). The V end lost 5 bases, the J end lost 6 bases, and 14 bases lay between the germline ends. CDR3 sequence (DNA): TGTGCCAGCAGCTCCAAGTGGGATCTCGAGCAGTACTTC. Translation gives CASSSKWDLEQYF.

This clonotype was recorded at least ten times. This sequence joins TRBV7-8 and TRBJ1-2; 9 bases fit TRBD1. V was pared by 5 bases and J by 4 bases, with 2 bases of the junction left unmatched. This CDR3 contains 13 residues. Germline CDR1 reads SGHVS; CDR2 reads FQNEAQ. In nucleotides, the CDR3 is TGTGCCAGCAGCCCGACAGGGGGCTATGGCTACACCTTC. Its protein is CASSPTGGYGYTF.

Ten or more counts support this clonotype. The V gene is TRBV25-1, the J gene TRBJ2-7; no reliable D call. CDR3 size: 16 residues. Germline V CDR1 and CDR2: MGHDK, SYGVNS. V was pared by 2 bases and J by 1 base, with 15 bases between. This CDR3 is CASSEEGNRDSYEQYF. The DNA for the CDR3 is TGTGCCAGCAGTGAAGAAGGGAACAGAGATTCCTACGAGCAGTACTTC.

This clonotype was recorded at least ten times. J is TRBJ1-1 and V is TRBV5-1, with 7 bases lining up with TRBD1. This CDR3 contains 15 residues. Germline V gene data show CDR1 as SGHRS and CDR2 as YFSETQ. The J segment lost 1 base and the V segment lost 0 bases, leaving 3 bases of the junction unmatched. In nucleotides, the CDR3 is TGCGCCAGCAGCTTGGCGCCAGGGGGGAACACTGAAGCTTTCTTT. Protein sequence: CASSLAPGGNTEAFF.

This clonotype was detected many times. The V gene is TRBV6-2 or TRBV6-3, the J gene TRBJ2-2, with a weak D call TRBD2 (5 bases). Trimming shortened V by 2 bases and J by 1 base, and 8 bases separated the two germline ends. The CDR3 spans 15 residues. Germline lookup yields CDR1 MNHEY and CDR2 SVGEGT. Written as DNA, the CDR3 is TGTGCCAGCAGTTACCACCGGGGGAACACCGGGGAGCTGTTTTTT. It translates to CASSYHRGNTGELFF.